The clone carrying this TCR beta chain is a singleton in its sample. Original handling: Estimation of nucleated cell counts was performed using reference gene primer amplification. Sequencing was performed with immunoSEQ multiplex PCR; in TCRdb, only in-frame clones are kept and a portion is missing. V, J and clone size are those of that table, while D and trimming were read from the DNA. The sample shows 30,000 to 35,000 clones, over 90% of them seen only once. This sample was included in a study of blood T cell repertoires in COVID-19. Study context: Acute-phase and convalescent COVID-19 samples originated in the United States, Italy and Spain. Sample material is recorded as cDNA or gDNA derived from T cells, B-cell-depleted T cells, or PBMCs.

The sequence was obtained from a human donor in a cohort sampled during active COVID-19. The sample consisted of peripheral blood.

The CDR3 DNA reads TGTGCCAGCAGTTTACCCGACAGGGGCTCCTACGAGCAGTACTTC. It is translated as CASSLPDRGSYEQYF. The J gene is TRBJ2-7, the V gene TRBV28; 8 bases are shared with TRBD1. This CDR3 spans 15 amino acids. The V gene's germline CDR1 is MDHEN and CDR2 SYDVKM. The V segment lost 2 bases and the J segment 0 bases; nucleotides outside the gene matches: 3.